These 23 T cell receptor beta chains came from one sample sequenced in a study of cytomegalovirus exposure and HLA in healthy donors. The PCR was carried out with 60 Vbeta primers and 13 Jbeta primers. The data were produced by immunoSEQ multiplex PCR, yet TCRdb's version contains in-frame clones alone and is incomplete. The profile shows roughly 160,000 clones, roughly 79% of them singletons. The sample was PBMCs. These receptors were obtained from a woman aged 45-65 years in good health and CMV-seronegative.

This rearrangement joins TRBV18 to TRBJ1-4; TRBD1 agrees at 8 bases. The CDR3 totals 15 residues. V dropped 5 bases and J dropped 7; count of bases not matched to a gene: 9. CDR1 is KGHSH and CDR2 is LQKENI in the germline V gene. The CDR3: CASSSRTGPTEKLFF. Here the CDR3 DNA reads TGTGCCAGCTCATCGCGGACAGGGCCGACTGAAAAACTGTTTTTT.

The chain has TRBV7-7 and TRBJ2-3; 7 bases agree with TRBD1. The CDR3 covers 14 residues. The V gene's germline CDR1 is SSHAT and CDR2 FNYEAQ (reference sequence). Trimming took 6 bases from V and 2 from J; bases not matched to a gene: 5. The CDR3 coding sequence is TGTGCCAGCAGTCCTGACAGGGACACAGATACGCAGTATTTT. The encoded protein is CASSPDRDTDTQYF.

The chain is built from TRBV10-1 and TRBJ2-7; 10 positions agree with TRBD2. The CDR3 consists of 18 residues. CDR1 and CDR2 from the germline V gene are WNHNN and SYGVQD (reference sequence). With 6 bases clipped from V and 1 base from J, the junction kept 15 bases outside the gene matches. The CDR3, as DNA: TGCGCCAGCAGCGTTAATCAAAAAGGGACTAGCGATTCCTACGAGCAGTACTTC. Its translation: CASSVNQKGTSDSYEQYF.

The table lists this clone with a few counts. This chain links TRBV28 with TRBJ1-1; the match to TRBD1 covers 10 bases. V gave up 6 bases and J gave up 2 bases; unmatched junction bases: 3. CDR3 size: 14 residues. Germline V CDR1 and CDR2: MDHEN, SYDVKM. CDR3 bases: TGTGCCAGCAGGTGGACAGGGGGTAACACTGAAGCTTTCTTT. Its translation is CASRWTGGNTEAFF.

The chain uses TRBV18 and TRBJ1-2; TRBD1 is a possible D gene (5 bases). Germline values: CDR1 KGHSH, CDR2 LQKENI. The CDR3 is 16 residues long. V dropped 4 bases and J dropped 8 bases, with 23 bases sitting between them. CDR3 sequence: CASSRQLTEAVSGYTF. The DNA for the CDR3 is TGTGCCAGCTCACGACAGCTGACAGAGGCGGTGTCCGGCTACACCTTC.

The chain combines TRBV19 with TRBJ1-5; the D is unclear. Trimming shortened V by 4 bases and J by 0 bases, and 10 bases separated the two germline ends. The CDR3 loop spans 15 amino acids. CDR1 and CDR2 (germline): LNHDA, SQIVND (reference sequence). DNA for the CDR3: TGTGCCAGTAGTAAAAGCGGAATTAGCAATCAGCCCCAGCATTTT. Translated, it gives CASSKSGISNQPQHF.

This chain connects TRBV7-6 to TRBJ2-1; tentatively, D is TRBD2 (6 bases). CDR1 and CDR2 from the germline V gene are SGHVS and FNYEAQ. There are 16 residues in the CDR3. V was shortened by 2 bases and J by 0 bases, with 11 bases between the two germline ends. The CDR3, as DNA: TGTGCCAGCAGCTTAAGTGGGACTCACTCCTACAATGAGCAGTTCTTC. It yields the protein CASSLSGTHSYNEQFF.

This clone is a singleton in its sample. The chain recombines TRBV6-1 with TRBJ2-2; D unresolved. The V end lost 5 bases, the J end lost 0 bases, and 10 bases lay between the germline ends. This CDR3 spans 15 amino acids. Germline V lookup: CDR1 MNHNS, CDR2 SASEGT. The DNA for the CDR3 is TGTGCCAGCAGTTTGCGAGTTGCGAACACCGGGGAGCTGTTTTTT. Translating it yields CASSLRVANTGELFF.

The rearrangement joins TRBV6-6 to TRBJ1-1; maybe TRBD1 (5 bases). The CDR3 is 14 amino acids. V dropped 6 bases and J dropped 4 bases, with 15 bases sitting between them. Germline CDR1 reads MNHNY; CDR2 reads SVGAGI (reference sequence). CDR3 sequence: CASRSKVRATEAFF. Written as DNA, the CDR3 is TGTGCCAGCAGGTCCAAAGTCAGGGCCACTGAAGCTTTCTTT.

This clone was detected a few times. This chain joins TRBV4-3 and TRBJ1-1, with D hard to call. CDR3 length: 14 amino acids. From germline, CDR1 is LGHNA and CDR2 YSLEER. Trimming took off 4 bases at V and 5 bases at J, with 14 bases between the two ends. For the CDR3, the DNA is TGCGCCAGCAGCCTCTGGCGGGGAGGGACTGAAGCTTTCTTT. Translated, it gives CASSLWRGGTEAFF.

This clone was detected only once. The genes are TRBV5-4 and TRBJ1-2, with 8 bases matching TRBD1. The CDR3 has 17 residues. Trimming removed 0 bases from V and 4 bases from J; junction bases left unmatched: 11. Germline V gene sequence: CDR1 SGHNT, CDR2 YYREEE (reference sequence). The CDR3 DNA sequence: TGTGCCAGCAGCTTGGTACCCGCAGGGGGCGGAGGCTATGGCTACACCTTC. It yields the protein CASSLVPAGGGGYGYTF.

V and J are TRBV5-1 and TRBJ2-5; 10 bases match TRBD2. Germline trimming cut 0 bases from V and 6 bases from J; bases unmatched to any gene: 11. Germline V gene data show CDR1 as SGHRS and CDR2 as YFSETQ. CDR3 length: 17 amino acids. The CDR3 coding sequence is TGCGCCAGCAGCTTGGCCCTCTTAACTAGCGGGAAGAAGACCCAGTACTTC. Encoded protein: CASSLALLTSGKKTQYF.

The chain links TRBV18 to TRBJ1-2, with 7 bases that match TRBD1. Trimming removed 2 bases from V and 4 bases from J; junction bases left unmatched: 4. Germline CDR1 KGHSH, CDR2 LQKENI. The CDR3 loop spans 14 amino acids. The CDR3 loop reads CASSPGDSSYGYTF. CDR3 DNA sequence: TGTGCCAGCTCACCAGGGGACAGCTCCTATGGCTACACCTTC.

This clone showed up just a few times. The CDR3 loop reads CASRPGQGRGVHYEQYF. In DNA form, the CDR3 reads TGTGCCAGTAGGCCGGGACAGGGAAGAGGGGTCCACTACGAGCAGTACTTC. This chain uses TRBV19 with TRBJ2-5; 9 bases align to TRBD1. The DNA matches TRBJ2-7 better at its end, which makes the J call doubtful. The CDR3 sequence is 17 residues long. Germline V gene data show CDR1 as LNHDA and CDR2 as SQIVND (reference sequence).

The chain has TRBV6-1 and TRBJ1-1; D unresolved. Germline V lookup: CDR1 MNHNS, CDR2 SASEGT. The CDR3 has 14 amino acids. The V gene lost 4 bases and the J gene lost 0 bases, with 9 bases spanning the gap. CDR3 in amino acids: CASSVTPMNTEAFF. CDR3 DNA: TGTGCCAGCAGTGTGACACCCATGAACACTGAAGCTTTCTTT.

This clone was observed a single time. This chain joins TRBV5-1 and TRBJ2-7; a possible D gene is TRBD2 (6 bases). The CDR3 runs 15 residues. V shed 6 bases and J shed 7 bases, with 23 bases lying between them. CDR1 is SGHRS and CDR2 is YFSETQ in the germline V gene. The CDR3 spells CASMPSGSSTVEQYF. The CDR3 nucleotides are TGCGCCAGCATGCCGTCCGGGAGCTCTACGGTGGAGCAGTACTTC.

J is TRBJ2-7 and V is TRBV16; 9 nucleotides line up with TRBD1. CDR3 length: 15 amino acids. Germline V gene data show CDR1 as KGHSY and CDR2 as FQNENV. After removal of 4 bases from V and 2 bases from J, the junction contained 6 bases not matched to a gene. In DNA form, the CDR3 reads TGTGCCAGCAGCCTTACCGGGACAGGGACCTACGAGCAGTACTTC. As protein: CASSLTGTGTYEQYF.

This chain joins TRBV7-6 and TRBJ2-7; D not resolved. The germline V and J ends were trimmed by 1 base and 0 bases, with 10 bases remaining between them. Germline V gene sequence: CDR1 SGHVS, CDR2 FNYEAQ. The CDR3 sequence is 15 residues long. The DNA of the CDR3 is TGTGCCAGCAGCTTAGATCCAGGAAACTCCTACGAGCAGTACTTC. Its translation is CASSLDPGNSYEQYF. The full variable domain, completed using reference TRBV7-6 and TRBJ2-7, is GAGVSQSPRYKVTKRGQDVALRCDPISGHVSLYWYRQALGQGPEFLTYFNYEAQQDKSGLPNDRFSAERPEGSISTLTIQRTEQRDSAMYRCASSLDPGNSYEQYFGPGTRLTVT.

Here the CDR3 DNA reads TGTGCCAGCAGACTAGGGGGCGCAGACTATGGCTACACCTTC. Its protein product is CASRLGGADYGYTF. This chain uses TRBV6-5 with TRBJ1-2; 7 bases line up with TRBD1. Germline CDR1 is MNHEY and CDR2 is SVGAGI. This CDR3 is 14 amino acids long. V lost 6 bases, J lost 3 bases, and 7 bases stayed unmatched.

The chain combines TRBV5-5 with TRBJ2-6; 11 bases line up with TRBD1. V gave up 2 bases and J gave up 2 bases; unmatched junction bases: 3. This CDR3 is 17 amino acids long. Germline V gene lookup returns CDR1 SGHKS and CDR2 YYEKEE (reference sequence). The CDR3: CASSLGTGGAGANVLTF. The CDR3, as DNA: TGTGCCAGCAGCTTAGGGACAGGGGGGGCTGGGGCCAACGTCCTGACTTTC.

This clone turned up a few times. V usage is TRBV7-8 and J usage is TRBJ1-2; D unresolved. The V end was cut by 1 base, the J end by 1 base, with 13 bases between. Germline V CDR1 and CDR2: SGHVS, FQNEAQ. This CDR3 comprises 16 residues. The CDR3 nucleotides read TGTGCCAGCAGCTTAGGGGCAGGTAGTGTTAACTATGGCTACACCTTC. This gives the protein CASSLGAGSVNYGYTF.

This chain connects TRBV27 to TRBJ2-7, with 7 bases that match TRBD2. The CDR3 runs to 15 residues. CDR1 and CDR2 from the germline V gene are MNHEY and SMNVEV (reference sequence). Trimming at V came to 3 bases and at J to 0 bases, leaving 5 bases not matched to a gene. CDR3 protein: CASSFVGGSSYEQYF. DNA for the CDR3: TGTGCCAGCAGTTTTGTTGGCGGGAGCTCCTACGAGCAGTACTTC.

The rearrangement uses TRBV19 and TRBJ1-3, with 10 positions matching TRBD1. Germline CDR1 is LNHDA and CDR2 is SQIVND (reference sequence). This CDR3 contains 18 residues. After removal of 3 bases from V and 3 bases from J, the junction contained 11 bases not matched to a gene. Here the CDR3 DNA reads TGTGCCAGTAGTATGAGTCGGGACAGGGGTTACTTTGGAAACACCATATATTTT. Translation: CASSMSRDRGYFGNTIYF.